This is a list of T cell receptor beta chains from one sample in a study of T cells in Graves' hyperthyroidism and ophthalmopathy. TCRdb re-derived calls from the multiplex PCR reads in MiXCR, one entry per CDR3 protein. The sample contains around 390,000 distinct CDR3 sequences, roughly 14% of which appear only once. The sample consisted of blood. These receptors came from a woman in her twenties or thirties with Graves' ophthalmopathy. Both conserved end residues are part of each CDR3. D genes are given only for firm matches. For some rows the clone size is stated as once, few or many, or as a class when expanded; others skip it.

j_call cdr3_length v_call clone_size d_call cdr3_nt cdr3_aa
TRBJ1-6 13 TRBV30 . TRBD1 TGTGCCTGGAGTCCCACAGGGGGCTCACCCCTCCACTTT CAWSPTGGSPLHF
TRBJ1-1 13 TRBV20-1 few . TGCAGTGCTAGCACAGGGTTTGACACTGAAGCTTTCTTT CSASTGFDTEAFF
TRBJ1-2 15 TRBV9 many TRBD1 TGTGCCAGCAGTGATCCCGGGACAGGGTACTATGGCTACACCTTC CASSDPGTGYYGYTF
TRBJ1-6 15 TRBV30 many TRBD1 TGTGCCGGAGAACAGGGGGTGGTTAGTAATTCACCCCTCCACTTT CAGEQGVVSNSPLHF
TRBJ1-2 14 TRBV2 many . TGTGCCAGCTCGTTCCGGGCAATCGCTTATGGCTACACCTTC CASSFRAIAYGYTF
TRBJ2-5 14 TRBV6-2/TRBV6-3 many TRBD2 TGTGCCAGCAGTTATCGACTAGCGGGGGCCACCCAGTACTTC CASSYRLAGATQYF
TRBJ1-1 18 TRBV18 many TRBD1 TGTGCCAGCTCACCAGCCGTACTAAGGACAGGATCATACACTGAAGCTTTCTTT CASSPAVLRTGSYTEAFF
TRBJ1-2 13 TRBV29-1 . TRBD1 TGCAGCGTTGAAAGAGGACAGGGTTTTGGCTACACCTTC CSVERGQGFGYTF
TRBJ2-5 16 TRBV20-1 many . TGCAGTGCTCTTATTCGCAGGGTGGTAAGCCAAGAGACCCAGTACTTC CSALIRRVVSQETQYF
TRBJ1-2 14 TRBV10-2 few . TGCGCCAGCAGTGACACGGGGTGGTTTGAGGGCTACACCTTC CASSDTGWFEGYTF
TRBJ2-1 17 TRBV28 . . TGTGCCAGCAGTCGCACCTCGGGGGCAGGGACCTACAATGAGCAGTTCTTC CASSRTSGAGTYNEQFF
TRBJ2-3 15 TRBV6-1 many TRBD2 TGTGCCAGCAGTACAACTAGCGGGGTAGCAGATACGCAGTATTTT CASSTTSGVADTQYF
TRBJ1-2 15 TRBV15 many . TGTGCCACCAGCAGAGCGGTCGGGACAAACTATGGCTACACCTTC CATSRAVGTNYGYTF
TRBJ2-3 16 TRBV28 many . TGTGCCAGCAGTTTGGGGACCCGGGTCCACACAGATACGCAGTATTTT CASSLGTRVHTDTQYF
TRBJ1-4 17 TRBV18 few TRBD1 TGTGCCAGCTCACCAGGACAGGTTACCTCAACTAATGAAAAACTGTTTTTT CASSPGQVTSTNEKLFF
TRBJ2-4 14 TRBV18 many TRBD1 TGTGCCAGCTCACCAGCAACAGGGGAAAACATTCAGTACTTC CASSPATGENIQYF
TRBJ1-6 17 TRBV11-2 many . TGTGCCAGCAGCTCCAAAACCCGCTCAGGGCAAAATTCACCCCTCCACTTT CASSSKTRSGQNSPLHF
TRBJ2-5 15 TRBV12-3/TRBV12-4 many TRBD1 TGTGCCAGCAGTGAAGACCCGGGACAGCAAGAGACCCAGTACTTC CASSEDPGQQETQYF
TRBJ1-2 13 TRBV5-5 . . TGTGCCAGCAGCGTCGGAGGGGACTATGGCTACACCTTC CASSVGGDYGYTF
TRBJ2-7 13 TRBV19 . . TGTGCCAGTAGTAATTCATGGGGGTACGAGCAGTACTTC CASSNSWGYEQYF
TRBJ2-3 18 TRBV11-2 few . TGTGCCAGCAGCCCACAGGTGGGGGGGGGCCGAGTAAGAGATACGCAGTATTTT CASSPQVGGGRVRDTQYF
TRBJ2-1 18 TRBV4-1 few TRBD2 TGCGCCAGCAGCCAAGAGCCTAGCGGGGTCAGCTCCTACAATGAGCAGTTCTTC CASSQEPSGVSSYNEQFF
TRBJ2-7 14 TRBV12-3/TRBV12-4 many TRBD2 TGTGCCGTCCGGCTTAGCGGGGGCCCTTACGAGCAGTACTTC CAVRLSGGPYEQYF
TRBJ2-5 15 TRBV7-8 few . TGTGCCAGCAGCTTAGTCGGGGGAGGCCAAGAGACCCAGTACTTC CASSLVGGGQETQYF
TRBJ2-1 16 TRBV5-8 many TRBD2 TGTGCCAGCAGCCCGAGGGCGGGGGGGCTGTACAATGAGCAGTTCTTC CASSPRAGGLYNEQFF
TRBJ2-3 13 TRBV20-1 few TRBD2 TGCAGTGCTCAAGCGGGGTCCTTAGATACGCAGTATTTT CSAQAGSLDTQYF
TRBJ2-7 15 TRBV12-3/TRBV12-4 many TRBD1 TGTGCCAGCAGTCCACAGGGGGCGTTATCCTACGAGCAGTACTTC CASSPQGALSYEQYF
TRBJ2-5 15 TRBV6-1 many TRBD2 TGTGCCAGCATCTTAAACGGGGGGGCCGGGGAGACCCAGTACTTC CASILNGGAGETQYF